This T cell receptor (beta chain) was documented in a study of cytomegalovirus exposure and HLA in healthy donors. General study points: The authors enumerated some 160 TCR beta chains as linked to cytomegalovirus.

As concerns this clone: Its antigen is still unknown.

Germline CDR1 is SGHVS and CDR2 is FNYEAQ. The V end lost 4 bases, the J end lost 4 bases, and 8 bases lay between the germline ends. This CDR3 region has 14 residues. Here immunoSEQ multiplex PCR was the method, and the copy in TCRdb shows in-frame clones only, minus some. The sample shows 110,000 or so clones, approximately 96% of them seen only once. This rearrangement joins TRBV7-6 to TRBJ1-6, with D perhaps matching TRBD1 (5 bases). This receptor was obtained from a young woman in good health and CMV-seronegative. Material for sequencing was PBMCs. The chain's CDR3 is CASSSRVYNSPLHF. CDR3 in DNA: TGTGCCAGCAGCTCCAGGGTGTATAATTCACCCCTCCACTTT.